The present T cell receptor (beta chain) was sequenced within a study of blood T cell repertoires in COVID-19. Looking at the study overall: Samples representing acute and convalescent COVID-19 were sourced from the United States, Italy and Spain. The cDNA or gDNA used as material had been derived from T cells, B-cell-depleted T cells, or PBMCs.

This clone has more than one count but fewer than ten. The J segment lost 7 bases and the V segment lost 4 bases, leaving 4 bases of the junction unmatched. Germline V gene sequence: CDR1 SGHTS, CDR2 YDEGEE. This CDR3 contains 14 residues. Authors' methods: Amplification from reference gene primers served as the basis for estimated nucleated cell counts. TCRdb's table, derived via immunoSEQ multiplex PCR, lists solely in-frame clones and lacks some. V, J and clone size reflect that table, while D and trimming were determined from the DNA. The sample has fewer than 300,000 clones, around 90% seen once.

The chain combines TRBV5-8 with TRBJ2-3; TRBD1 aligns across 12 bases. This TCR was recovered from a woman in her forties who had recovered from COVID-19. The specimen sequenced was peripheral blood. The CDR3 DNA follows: TGTGCCAGCAGCCCGGGACAGGGGGCCTATACGCAGTATTTT. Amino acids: CASSPGQGAYTQYF. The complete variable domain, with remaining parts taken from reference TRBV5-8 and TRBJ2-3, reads EAGVTQSPTHLIKTRGQQATLRCSPISGHTSVYWYQQALGLGLQFLLWYDEGEERNRGNFPPRFSGRQFPNYSSELNVNALELEDSALYLCASSPGQGAYTQYFGPGTRLTVL.